These 21 T cell receptor beta chains originate from one sample sequenced in a study of T cell changes during pregnancy in multiple sclerosis. Clones were read by immunoSEQ multiplex PCR, and TCRdb kept only the in-frame ones, dropping some. Among 35,000 to 45,000 clones listed, approximately 90% were seen once. Sequenced here: CD4+ T cells from peripheral blood mononuclear cells, sampled in the third trimester of pregnancy. These receptors originate from a female donor with multiple sclerosis, enrolled in a pregnancy study.

V and J are TRBV15 and TRBJ2-4; 8 nucleotides match TRBD2. The V segment lost 0 bases and the J segment 8 bases; nucleotides outside the gene matches: 6. Germline CDR1 LNHNV, CDR2 YYDKDF (reference sequence). The CDR3 runs to 15 residues. The DNA of the CDR3 is TGTGCCACCAGCAGAGATCAGCCGGGAGGGGACATTCAGTACTTC. Translating it yields CATSRDQPGGDIQYF.

The chain combines TRBV27 with TRBJ2-2; D unresolved. V dropped 3 bases and J dropped 5 bases, with 13 bases sitting between them. This CDR3 contains 15 residues. Germline CDR1 MNHEY, CDR2 SMNVEV (reference sequence). CDR3 sequence (DNA): TGTGCCAGCAGTTTGTCGACTCCCAGAACCGGGGAGCTGTTTTTT. Amino acids: CASSLSTPRTGELFF.

V usage is TRBV25-1 and J usage is TRBJ1-1; 7 nucleotides agree with TRBD1. The CDR3 covers 15 residues. Germline CDR1 MGHDK, CDR2 SYGVNS. V lost 3 bases to trimming and J lost 3 bases; unmatched junction nucleotides: 7. This CDR3 reads CASSDETGWYTEAFF. In DNA, the CDR3 is TGTGCCAGCAGTGACGAGACAGGGTGGTACACTGAAGCTTTCTTT.

The chain recombines TRBV29-1 with TRBJ1-3; D possibly corresponds to TRBD1 (6 bases). V gave up 3 bases and J gave up 3 bases, with 9 bases separating them. The CDR3 has 13 residues. CDR1 and CDR2 (germline): SQVTM, ANQGSEA. In DNA, the CDR3 is TGCAGCGTTGAGAGGGGGAGTGGAAACACCATATATTTT. Translated: CSVERGSGNTIYF.

With regard to this clone: The sample contains more than one DNA sequence encoding this CDR3. The chain joins TRBV5-1 to TRBJ2-5; 7 bases line up with TRBD1. CDR1 and CDR2 from the germline V gene are SGHRS and YFSETQ. The CDR3 runs to 15 residues. The V segment lost 0 bases and the J segment 1 base; nucleotides outside the gene matches: 3. CDR3 DNA sequence: TGCGCCAGCAGCTTGGCCAGGACAGGCCAAGAGACCCAGTACTTC. As protein: CASSLARTGQETQYF. Combining the CDR3 with reference TRBV5-1 and TRBJ2-5 gives the whole variable domain KAGVTQTPRYLIKTRGQQVTLSCSPISGHRSVSWYQQTPGQGLQFLFEYFSETQRNKGNFPGRFSGRQFSNSRSEMNVSTLELGDSALYLCASSLARTGQETQYFGPGTRLLVL.

The gene calls are TRBV5-1 and TRBJ1-4; D remains unclear. CDR1 SGHRS and CDR2 YFSETQ come from the germline V gene. The CDR3 has 15 amino acids. V was trimmed by 4 bases and J by 8 bases, leaving 18 bases between them. The CDR3 is CASSPPEGRREKLFF. CDR3 in DNA: TGCGCCAGCAGCCCCCCAGAGGGCCGACGAGAAAAACTGTTTTTT.

The J gene is TRBJ2-2, the V gene TRBV6-1, with D possibly matching TRBD2 (5 bases). The V end lost 6 bases, the J end lost 6 bases, and 14 bases lay between the germline ends. CDR1 is MNHNS, CDR2 SASEGT, per germline. This CDR3 comprises 14 residues. This chain's CDR3 is CASRELAAAGELFF. CDR3 DNA sequence: TGTGCCAGCAGGGAGCTAGCAGCGGCCGGGGAGCTGTTTTTT.

The V and J genes are TRBV15 and TRBJ2-7; possible D gene TRBD1, 5 bases. The CDR3 sequence is 15 residues long. Trimming left V 0 bases short and J 4 bases short, with 13 bases between. Germline V CDR1 and CDR2: LNHNV, YYDKDF (reference sequence). The CDR3 bases are TGTGCCACCAGCAGAGACAGGGCACCGCAGTACGAGCAGTACTTC. Protein product: CATSRDRAPQYEQYF.

J is TRBJ1-1 and V is TRBV30; D is unresolved. V gave up 1 base and J gave up 4 bases, with 4 bases separating them. The CDR3 length is 11 residues. Germline V gene lookup returns CDR1 GTSNPN and CDR2 SVGIG (reference sequence). The CDR3 spells CAWSDSTEAFF. The CDR3 coding sequence is TGTGCCTGGAGTGACAGCACTGAAGCTTTCTTT.

The chain uses TRBV7-9 and TRBJ2-1, with D perhaps matching TRBD2 (6 bases). V was shortened by 3 bases and J by 6 bases, with 12 bases between the two germline ends. The CDR3 runs to 14 residues. From germline, CDR1 is SEHNR and CDR2 FQNEAQ (reference sequence). The CDR3 region is CASSLAGTVNEQFF. CDR3 bases: TGTGCCAGCAGCTTGGCGGGAACCGTCAATGAGCAGTTCTTC.

J is TRBJ1-5 and V is TRBV19; D may be TRBD1 (5 bases). The V gene lost 9 bases and the J gene lost 4 bases, with 22 bases spanning the gap. Germline loops: CDR1 LNHDA, CDR2 SQIVND (reference sequence). The CDR3 extends over 16 amino acids. The CDR3 is CASARKMFGGNQPQHF. The CDR3 DNA is TGTGCCAGCGCCCGGAAGATGTTCGGGGGTAATCAGCCCCAGCATTTT.

V is TRBV10-2 and J is TRBJ2-1; possibly TRBD1 for D (5 bases). The CDR3 loop spans 13 amino acids. V lost 3 bases and J lost 7, with 10 bases in between. CDR1 is WSHSY, CDR2 SAAADI, per germline. The CDR3 region is CASSEEGVNEQFF. The CDR3 region has the DNA TGCGCCAGCAGTGAAGAAGGGGTAAATGAGCAGTTCTTC.

This chain uses TRBV6-6 with TRBJ1-3; no clear D gene. The V end was cut by 0 bases, the J end by 7 bases, with 13 bases between. Germline V gene sequence: CDR1 MNHNY, CDR2 SVGAGI (reference sequence). The CDR3 is 15 residues long. This CDR3 reads CASSYSRAPRNTIYF. In DNA form, the CDR3 reads TGTGCCAGCAGTTACTCGAGAGCCCCTAGGAACACCATATATTTT.

This chain uses TRBV18 with TRBJ2-1; TRBD2 aligns across 14 bases. Germline values: CDR1 KGHSH, CDR2 LQKENI. The CDR3 runs 18 residues. V shed 3 bases and J 7 bases; nucleotides not matched to a gene: 11. The CDR3 spells CASSPSRLAGGPSNEQFF. The CDR3 DNA follows: TGTGCCAGCTCACCCTCTCGACTAGCGGGAGGGCCAAGTAATGAGCAGTTCTTC.

The chain carries TRBV19 and TRBJ2-5; possible D gene TRBD1, 6 bases. This CDR3 has 14 residues. CDR1 and CDR2 from the germline V gene are LNHDA and SQIVND (reference sequence). V was shortened by 4 bases and J by 3 bases, with 12 bases between the two germline ends. The CDR3 DNA reads TGTGCCAGTAGTACACAGGGCATGAAAGAGACCCAGTACTTC. Encoded protein: CASSTQGMKETQYF.

The chain uses TRBV5-1 and TRBJ1-6; tentative D call: TRBD1 (6 bases). CDR3 length: 15 amino acids. Trimming cost V 3 bases and J 5 bases, with 12 bases left between them. CDR1 is SGHRS and CDR2 is YFSETQ in the germline V gene. This chain's CDR3 is CASSSTGNHNSPLHF. DNA for the CDR3: TGCGCCAGCAGCTCAACAGGGAATCATAATTCACCCCTCCACTTT.

The chain links TRBV2 to TRBJ2-2, with 9 bases that match TRBD1. Germline values: CDR1 SNHLY, CDR2 FYNNEI. Trimming cost V 6 bases and J 7 bases; bases outside gene matches: 9. This CDR3 region has 15 residues. Here the CDR3 reads CASRSGTGLVGELFF. CDR3 in DNA: TGTGCCAGCAGGTCCGGGACAGGGCTCGTCGGGGAGCTGTTTTTT.

The genes are TRBV19 and TRBJ2-7; no clear D gene. Trimming stripped 1 base from V and 1 base from J, with 8 bases between. The CDR3 runs to 14 residues. CDR1 is LNHDA, CDR2 SQIVND, per germline (reference sequence). The CDR3 DNA is TGTGCCAGTAGTATAGTTGCCGGTTCCTACGAGCAGTACTTC. This sequence encodes CASSIVAGSYEQYF.

This sequence joins TRBV1 and TRBJ1-2; no DNA check was done on the table's D call, TRBD1. TRBV1 is recorded as a pseudogene. The CDR3 runs 16 residues. Here the CDR3 reads CTSSLPWYRVSDGYTF. DNA for the CDR3: TGCACCAGCAGCCTGCCCTGGTACAGGGTCTCGGATGGCTACACCTTC.

By frequency in the sample, this clone is medium-sized. This chain uses TRBV2 with TRBJ1-4, with 11 bases aligning to TRBD1. J gave up 11 bases and V 3 bases, and 5 bases lay outside the gene matches. This CDR3 region has 14 residues. Germline V gene data show CDR1 as SNHLY and CDR2 as FYNNEI. The CDR3 DNA sequence: TGTGCCAGCAGTGACGGACAGGGGGCATGGAAACTGTTTTTT. It is translated as CASSDGQGAWKLFF. The full variable domain, completed using reference TRBV2 and TRBJ1-4, is EPEVTQTPSHQVTQMGQEVILRCVPISNHLYFYWYRQILGQKVEFLVSFYNNEISEKSEIFDDQFSVERPDGSNFTLKIRSTKLEDSAMYFCASSDGQGAWKLFFGSGTQLSVL.

This chain links TRBV4-1 with TRBJ1-2; tentatively, D is TRBD1 (6 bases). This CDR3 spans 15 amino acids. In germline, CDR1 is MGHRA, CDR2 YSYEKL. The V gene lost 10 bases and the J gene lost 1 base, with 19 bases spanning the gap. The CDR3 DNA is TGCGCCACCCGGGGGGCAGCGGAATTTAACTATGGCTACACCTTC. Translation: CATRGAAEFNYGYTF.